One TCR beta chain is described in this entry. Assay: immunoSEQ multiplex PCR; the TCRdb copy retains only in-frame clones and omits some. The data show roughly 77,000 clones, roughly 73% seen once. J lost 2 bases, V lost 4 bases, and 6 bases had no gene match. CDR3 size: 15 residues. Per germline, CDR1 SGHRS and CDR2 YFSETQ. The sample comes from a study of blood T cell repertoires in COVID-19. The sample consisted of peripheral blood. The clonotype was recovered from a human donor in a cohort sampled during active COVID-19. This chain links TRBV5-1 with TRBJ1-2; 9 bases map to TRBD1. DNA for the CDR3: TGCGCCAGCAGCGGGACAGGGACCCTCAACTATGGCTACACCTTC. It yields the protein CASSGTGTLNYGYTF.